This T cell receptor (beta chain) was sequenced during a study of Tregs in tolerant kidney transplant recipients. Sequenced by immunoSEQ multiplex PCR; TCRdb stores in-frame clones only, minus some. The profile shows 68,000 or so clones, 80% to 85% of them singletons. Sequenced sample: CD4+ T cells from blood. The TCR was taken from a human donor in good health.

The CDR3 sequence is CASSPRQGAHEQYF. CDR3 DNA: TGTGCCAGCTCACCACGGCAGGGGGCTCACGAGCAGTACTTC. The chain is built from TRBV18 and TRBJ2-5; 8 bases align to TRBD1. Judging by the DNA end, TRBJ2-7 fits better; the J call may be wrong. The CDR3 sequence is 14 residues long. Germline lookup yields CDR1 KGHSH and CDR2 LQKENI.